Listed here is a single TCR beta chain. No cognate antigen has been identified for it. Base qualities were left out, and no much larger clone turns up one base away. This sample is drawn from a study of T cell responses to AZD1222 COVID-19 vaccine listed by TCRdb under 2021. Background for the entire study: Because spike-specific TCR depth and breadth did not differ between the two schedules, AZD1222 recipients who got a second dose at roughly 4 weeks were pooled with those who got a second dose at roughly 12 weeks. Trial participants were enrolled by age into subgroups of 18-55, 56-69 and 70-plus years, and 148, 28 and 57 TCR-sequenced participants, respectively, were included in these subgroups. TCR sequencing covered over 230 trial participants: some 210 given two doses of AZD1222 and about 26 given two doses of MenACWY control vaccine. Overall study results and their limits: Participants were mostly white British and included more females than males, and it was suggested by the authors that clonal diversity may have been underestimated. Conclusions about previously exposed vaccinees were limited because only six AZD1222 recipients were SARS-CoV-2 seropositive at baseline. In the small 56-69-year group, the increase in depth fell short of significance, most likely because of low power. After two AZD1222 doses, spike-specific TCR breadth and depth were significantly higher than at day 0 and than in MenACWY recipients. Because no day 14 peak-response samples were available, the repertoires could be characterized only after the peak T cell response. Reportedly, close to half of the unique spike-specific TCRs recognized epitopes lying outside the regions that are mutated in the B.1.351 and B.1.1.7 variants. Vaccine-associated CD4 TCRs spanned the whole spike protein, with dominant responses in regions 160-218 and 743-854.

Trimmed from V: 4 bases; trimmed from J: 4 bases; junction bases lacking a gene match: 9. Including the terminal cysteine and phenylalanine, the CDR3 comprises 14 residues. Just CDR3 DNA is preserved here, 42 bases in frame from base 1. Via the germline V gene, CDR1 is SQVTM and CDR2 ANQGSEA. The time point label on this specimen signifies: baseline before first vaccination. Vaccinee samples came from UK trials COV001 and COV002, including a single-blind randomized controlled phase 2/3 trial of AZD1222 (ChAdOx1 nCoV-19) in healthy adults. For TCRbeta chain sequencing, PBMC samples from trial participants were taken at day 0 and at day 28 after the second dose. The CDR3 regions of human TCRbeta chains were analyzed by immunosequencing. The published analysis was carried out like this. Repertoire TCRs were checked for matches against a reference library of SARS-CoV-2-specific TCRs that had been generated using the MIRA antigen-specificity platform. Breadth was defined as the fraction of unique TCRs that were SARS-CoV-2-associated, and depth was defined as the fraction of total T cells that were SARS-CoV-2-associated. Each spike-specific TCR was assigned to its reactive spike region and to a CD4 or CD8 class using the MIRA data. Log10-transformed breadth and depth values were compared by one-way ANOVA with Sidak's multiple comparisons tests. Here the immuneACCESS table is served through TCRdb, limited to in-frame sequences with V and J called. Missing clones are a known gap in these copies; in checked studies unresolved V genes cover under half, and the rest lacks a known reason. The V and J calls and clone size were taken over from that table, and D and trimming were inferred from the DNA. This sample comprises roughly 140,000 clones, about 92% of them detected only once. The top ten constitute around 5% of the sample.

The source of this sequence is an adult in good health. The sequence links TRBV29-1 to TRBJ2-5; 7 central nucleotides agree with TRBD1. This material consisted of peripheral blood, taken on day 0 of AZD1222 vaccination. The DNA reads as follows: TGCAGCGTTGCCCGACAGGGTTCGGGAGAGACCCAGTACTTC. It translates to CSVARQGSGETQYF.